These 21 T cell receptor beta chains were all obtained from the same sample, sequenced in a study of T cell responses to AZD1222 COVID-19 vaccine. Clones were read by immunoSEQ multiplex PCR, and TCRdb kept only the in-frame ones, dropping some. The sample records about 120,000 clones, just under 95% being singletons. The starting material was peripheral blood, obtained on day 0 of AZD1222 vaccination. The receptors come from an adult in good health.

This sequence joins TRBV10-3 and TRBJ2-5; TRBD2 agrees at 8 bases. Germline V gene sequence: CDR1 ENHRY, CDR2 SYGVKD. This CDR3 has 14 amino acids. V lost 2 bases to trimming and J lost 3 bases; unmatched junction nucleotides: 2. CDR3 sequence: CAISEKREKETQYF. CDR3 DNA sequence: TGTGCCATCAGTGAGAAGCGGGAGAAAGAGACCCAGTACTTC.

This clone occurred once. The chain has TRBV5-1 and TRBJ1-4; no reliable D call. The germline CDR1 and CDR2 sequences are SGHRS and YFSETQ. The V and J ends lost 6 bases and 0 bases respectively, with 15 bases between them. The CDR3 length is 16 residues. The CDR3: CASTGGQGTTNEKLFF. The DNA for the CDR3 is TGCGCCAGCACTGGAGGTCAAGGGACAACTAATGAAAAACTGTTTTTT.

This chain uses TRBV28 with TRBJ1-4; D is perhaps TRBD1 (6 bases). Trimming shortened V by 5 bases and J by 8 bases, and 18 bases separated the two germline ends. This CDR3 comprises 15 residues. Germline V gene sequence: CDR1 MDHEN, CDR2 SYDVKM. The CDR3 loop is CASSINGGRVEKLFF. CDR3 sequence (DNA): TGTGCCAGCAGTATCAATGGGGGGCGAGTCGAAAAACTGTTTTTT.

The chain links TRBV13 to TRBJ1-1; D ambiguous. Looked up from germline, CDR1 is PRHDT and CDR2 is FYEKMQ (reference sequence). There are 15 residues in the CDR3. The V end was cut by 6 bases, the J end by 1 base, with 15 bases between. The chain's CDR3 is CASRLRIGKNTEAFF. The CDR3, as DNA: TGTGCCAGCAGGTTACGAATAGGGAAGAACACTGAAGCTTTCTTT.

The chain combines TRBV6-5 with TRBJ1-3, with 7 bases matching TRBD1. This CDR3 comprises 14 residues. CDR1 is MNHEY, CDR2 SVGAGI, per germline. The ends lost 7 bases at V and 4 bases at J; junction bases unmatched: 7. CDR3 protein: CASILGTAGNTIYF. The CDR3 region has the DNA TGTGCCAGCATCCTGGGGACAGCCGGAAACACCATATATTTT.

The chain employs TRBV3-1 (or the pseudogene TRBV3-2) and TRBJ1-5; D unclear. Germline V gives CDR1 LGHDT, CDR2 YNNKEL (reference sequence). Between the trimmed V and J ends, which lost 1 base and 9 bases, there was a span of 10 bases. The CDR3 loop spans 13 amino acids. Written as DNA, the CDR3 is TGTGCCAGCAGCCAAGTGGGAGGGCGGCCCCAGCATTTT. This codes for CASSQVGGRPQHF.

This rearrangement joins TRBV7-9 to TRBJ2-7; possibly TRBD2 for D (6 bases). Per the germline V gene, CDR1 is SEHNR and CDR2 is FQNEAQ (reference sequence). The CDR3 sequence is 13 residues long. The V end lost 5 bases, the J end lost 3 bases, and 11 bases lay between the germline ends. The CDR3 loop is CASSPGLSYEQYF. CDR3 bases: TGTGCCAGCAGCCCGGGACTGAGCTACGAGCAGTACTTC.

V gene TRBV28 combines with J gene TRBJ2-1; D is perhaps TRBD2 (6 bases). The length of the CDR3 is 17 residues. Trimming shortened V by 2 bases and J by 1 base, and 15 bases separated the two germline ends. The germline CDR1 and CDR2 sequences are MDHEN and SYDVKM. The CDR3, as DNA: TGTGCCAGCAGTTTACTCCGGGGGAGAGGGTCCTACAATGAGCAGTTCTTC. It encodes CASSLLRGRGSYNEQFF.

The chain is built from TRBV7-3 and TRBJ2-1; 8 bases agree with TRBD2. There are 14 residues in the CDR3. J lost 8 bases, V lost 5 bases, and 8 bases had no gene match. Germline V gene lookup returns CDR1 SGHTA and CDR2 FQGTGA. CDR3 nucleotides: TGTGCCAGCAGCCCGGGACTAGGAATTGATGAGCAGTTCTTC. As protein: CASSPGLGIDEQFF.

In this sample, this clone turned up once. This sequence joins TRBV6-1 and TRBJ1-1, with D perhaps TRBD1 (6 bases). CDR1 and CDR2 (germline): MNHNS, SASEGT. V was shortened by 3 bases and J by 5 bases, with 13 bases between the two germline ends. The CDR3 is made up of 14 amino acids. The CDR3 spells CASSDDQGWTEAFF. CDR3 sequence (DNA): TGTGCCAGCAGTGACGATCAGGGGTGGACTGAAGCTTTCTTT.

This clone was seen just once. The chain couples TRBV5-1 to TRBJ2-1, with D hard to call. The CDR3 sequence is 12 residues long. CDR1 is SGHRS and CDR2 is YFSETQ in the germline V gene. V was trimmed by 1 base and J by 8 bases, leaving 7 bases between them. CDR3 in amino acids: CASSLWADEQFF. As DNA, the CDR3 is TGCGCCAGCAGCTTGTGGGCTGATGAGCAGTTCTTC.

This rearrangement joins TRBV30 to TRBJ2-2, with D tentatively TRBD1 (5 bases). The length of the CDR3 is 16 residues. The germline V gene encodes CDR1 GTSNPN and CDR2 SVGIG (reference sequence). The germline V and J ends were trimmed by 7 bases and 0 bases, with 18 bases remaining between them. The CDR3 protein is CAFTNLPTANTGELFF. In DNA form, the CDR3 reads TGTGCCTTCACAAATCTTCCGACAGCGAACACCGGGGAGCTGTTTTTT.

The chain uses TRBV3-1 (or the pseudogene TRBV3-2) and TRBJ2-3; TRBD2 aligns across 8 bases. CDR3 length equals 14 residues. Germline lookup yields CDR1 LGHDT and CDR2 YNNKEL (reference sequence). J gave up 9 bases and V 1 base, and 6 bases lay outside the gene matches. The CDR3 nucleotides read TGTGCCAGCAGCCAAGTTTCACCGGGGGGGACGCAGTATTTT. It encodes CASSQVSPGGTQYF.

In this sample, this clone turned up once. The chain is built from TRBV18 and TRBJ2-1, with TRBD1 as a possible D gene (5 bases). The length of the CDR3 is 14 residues. CDR1 KGHSH and CDR2 LQKENI come from the germline V gene. Trimming removed 3 bases from V and 5 bases from J, with 11 bases in between. The CDR3 sequence: CASSPTTQDNEQFF. The CDR3 DNA follows: TGTGCCAGCTCACCTACGACACAGGACAATGAGCAGTTCTTC.

The chain carries TRBV14 and TRBJ2-1; D is unclear. The germline V gene encodes CDR1 SGHDN and CDR2 FVKESK. Trimming removed 3 bases from V and 9 bases from J, with 18 bases in between. This CDR3 has 15 amino acids. CDR3 nucleotide sequence: TGTGCCAGCAGCCACCCCTTAAACCAGCTCAGTGAGCAGTTCTTC. Its protein product is CASSHPLNQLSEQFF.

The chain has TRBV27 and TRBJ1-2; no definite D call. Between the trimmed V and J ends, which lost 5 bases and 2 bases, there was a span of 9 bases. CDR3 length equals 13 residues. Germline V CDR1 and CDR2: MNHEY, SMNVEV (reference sequence). The chain's CDR3 is CASSPTLNYGYTF. In DNA form, the CDR3 reads TGTGCCAGCAGTCCGACCCTAAACTATGGCTACACCTTC.

The chain recombines TRBV27 with TRBJ2-3; D ambiguous. CDR3 length: 13 residues. The V gene's germline CDR1 is MNHEY and CDR2 SMNVEV (reference sequence). Trimming removed 3 bases from V and 4 bases from J, with 8 bases in between. CDR3 protein: CASSLGYPDTQYF. The CDR3 region has the DNA TGTGCCAGCAGTTTGGGGTACCCAGATACGCAGTATTTT.

This rearrangement joins TRBV23-1 to TRBJ1-3; possible D gene TRBD1, 5 bases. TRBV23-1 is an ORF, and what it does is uncertain. The V end lost 11 bases, the J end lost 8 bases, and 10 bases lay between the germline ends. This CDR3 has 10 residues. The DNA for the CDR3 is TGCGCCGTAAAAGGGGACACCATATATTTT. It specifies CAVKGDTIYF.

V gene TRBV2 combines with J gene TRBJ2-2, with 9 bases lining up with TRBD2. CDR1 and CDR2 from the germline V gene are SNHLY and FYNNEI. With V trimmed by 6 bases and J by 5 bases, 13 bases remained unmatched. This CDR3 is built from 17 residues. CDR3 nucleotide sequence: TGTGCCAGCAGAAAAAGGGATAGCGGGAGAAATACCGGGGAGCTGTTTTTT. It is translated as CASRKRDSGRNTGELFF.

The genes are TRBV27 and TRBJ2-3, with 13 positions matching TRBD2. J gave up 2 bases and V 3 bases, and 8 bases lay outside the gene matches. This CDR3 is built from 18 residues. In germline, CDR1 is MNHEY, CDR2 SMNVEV (reference sequence). The CDR3 DNA is TGTGCCAGCAGTTTCGGACTAGCGGGAGTGGCCACCACAGATACGCAGTATTTT. Protein: CASSFGLAGVATTDTQYF.

CDR3 DNA sequence: TGCGCCAGCAGCCAAGAGGGCAGACCTAACTATGGCTACACCTTC. Residues: CASSQEGRPNYGYTF. The chain joins TRBV4-1 to TRBJ1-2; D gene uncertain. Germline V gene sequence: CDR1 MGHRA, CDR2 YSYEKL. The CDR3 is 15 residues long. With 0 bases removed from V and 0 bases from J, the gap between germline ends came to 8 bases.